This T cell receptor (beta chain) was sequenced in a study of cytomegalovirus exposure and HLA in healthy donors. Whole-study findings and limits: In an earlier analysis, in roughly 600 donors, most V segments appeared productive either ~87% or ~30% of the time. Exclusion as indistinguishable affected some V segments, including TRBV6-2 and TRBV6-3.

Points on this clone: Its antigen is unidentified.

PCR employed 60 Vbeta and 13 Jbeta primers. This table comes from immunoSEQ multiplex PCR, and its TCRdb copy is limited to in-frame clones, with some not included. The data hold over 150,000 clones, with 75% to 85% observed a single time. Between the trimmed V and J ends, which lost 3 bases and 6 bases, there was a span of 9 bases. Per the germline V gene, CDR1 is DFQATT and CDR2 is SNEGSKA (reference sequence). The CDR3 is 11 amino acids. This rearrangement joins TRBV20-1 to TRBJ2-7; no firm D call. The sequenced material came from PBMCs. The sequence derives from a girl aged 10 to 17 in good health and CMV-seropositive. CDR3 residues: CSASAALEQYF. CDR3 DNA sequence: TGCAGTGCTAGTGCGGCTCTCGAGCAGTACTTC.